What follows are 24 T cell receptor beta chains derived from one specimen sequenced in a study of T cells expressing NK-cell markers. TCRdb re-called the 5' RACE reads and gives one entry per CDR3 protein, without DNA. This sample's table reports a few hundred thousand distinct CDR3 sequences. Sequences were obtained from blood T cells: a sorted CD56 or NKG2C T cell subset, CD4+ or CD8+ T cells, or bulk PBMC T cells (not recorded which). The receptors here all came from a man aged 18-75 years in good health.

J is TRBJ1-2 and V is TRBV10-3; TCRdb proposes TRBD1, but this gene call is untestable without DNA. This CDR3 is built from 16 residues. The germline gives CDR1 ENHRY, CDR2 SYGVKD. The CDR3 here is CAISESINPSESGYTF.

This CDR3 is CASRRSRATGGDIQYF. This chain uses TRBV19 with TRBJ2-4; the D gene TCRdb calls, TRBD1, cannot be checked with no DNA. The CDR3 is 16 amino acids. CDR1 is LNHDA and CDR2 is SQIVND in the germline V gene (reference sequence). Full variable domain (missing parts from reference TRBV19 and TRBJ2-4): DGGITQSPKYLFRKEGQNVTLSCEQNLNHDAMYWYRQDPGQGLRLIYYSQIVNDFQKGDIAEGYSVSREKKESFPLTVTSAQKNPTAFYLCASRRSRATGGDIQYFGAGTRLSVL.

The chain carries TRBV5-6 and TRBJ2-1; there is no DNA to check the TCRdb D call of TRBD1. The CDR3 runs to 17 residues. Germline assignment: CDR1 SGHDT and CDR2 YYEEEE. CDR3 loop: CASSSGLTGLLSNEQFF.

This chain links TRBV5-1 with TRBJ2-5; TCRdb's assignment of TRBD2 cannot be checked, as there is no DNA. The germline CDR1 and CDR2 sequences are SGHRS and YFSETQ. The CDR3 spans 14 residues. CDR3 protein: CASSSLPGVETQYF.

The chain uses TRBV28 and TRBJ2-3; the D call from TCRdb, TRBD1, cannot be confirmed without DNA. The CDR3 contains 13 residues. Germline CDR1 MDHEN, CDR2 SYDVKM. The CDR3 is CASIVGRTDTQYF. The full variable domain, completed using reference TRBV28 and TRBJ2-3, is DVKVTQSSRYLVKRTGEKVFLECVQDMDHENMFWYRQDPGLGLRLIYFSYDVKMKEKGDIPEGYSVSREKKERFSLILESASTNQTSMYLCASIVGRTDTQYFGPGTRLTVL.

This CDR3 is CASRPPGQRYNEQFF. This chain uses TRBV6-5 with TRBJ2-1; TCRdb designates TRBD1, a call that cannot be tested without DNA. The CDR3 is made up of 15 amino acids. CDR1 and CDR2 from the germline V gene are MNHEY and SVGAGI.

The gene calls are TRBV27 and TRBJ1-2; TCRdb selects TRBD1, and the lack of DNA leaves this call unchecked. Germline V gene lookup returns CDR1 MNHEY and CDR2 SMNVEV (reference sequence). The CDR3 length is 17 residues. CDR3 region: CASSLVIGTGANYGYTF.

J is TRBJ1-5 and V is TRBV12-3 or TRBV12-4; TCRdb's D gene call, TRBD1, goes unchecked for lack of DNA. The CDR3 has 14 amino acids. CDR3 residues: CASSWDSQKQPQHF.

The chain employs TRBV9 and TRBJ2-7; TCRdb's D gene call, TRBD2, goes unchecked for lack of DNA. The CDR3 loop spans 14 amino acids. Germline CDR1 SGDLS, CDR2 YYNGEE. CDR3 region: CASSPPGSSYEQYF.

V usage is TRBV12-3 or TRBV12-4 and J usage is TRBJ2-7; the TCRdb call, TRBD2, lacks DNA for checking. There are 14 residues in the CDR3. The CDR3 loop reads CASSFGGGTYEQYF.

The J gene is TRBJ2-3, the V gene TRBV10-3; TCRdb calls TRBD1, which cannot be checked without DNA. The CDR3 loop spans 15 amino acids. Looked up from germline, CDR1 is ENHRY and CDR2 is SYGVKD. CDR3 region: CAISPTGTFTDTQYF.

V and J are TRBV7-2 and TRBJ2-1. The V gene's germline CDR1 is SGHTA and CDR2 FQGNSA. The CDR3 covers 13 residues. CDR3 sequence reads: CASSLMSINEQFF. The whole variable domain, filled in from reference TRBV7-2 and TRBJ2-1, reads GAGVSQSPSNKVTEKGKDVELRCDPISGHTALYWYRQSLGQGLEFLIYFQGNSAPDKSGLPSDRFSAERTGGSVSTLTIQRTQQEDSAVYLCASSLMSINEQFFGPGTRLTVL.

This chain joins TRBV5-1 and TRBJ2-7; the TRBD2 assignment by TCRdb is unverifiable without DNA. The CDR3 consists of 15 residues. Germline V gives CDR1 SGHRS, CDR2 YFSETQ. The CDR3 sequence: CASSLVATARDEQYF.

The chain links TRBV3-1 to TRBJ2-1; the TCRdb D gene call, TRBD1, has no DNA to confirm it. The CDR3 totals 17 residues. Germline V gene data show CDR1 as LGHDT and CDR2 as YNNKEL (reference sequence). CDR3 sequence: CASSPRRGPTTNNEQFF.

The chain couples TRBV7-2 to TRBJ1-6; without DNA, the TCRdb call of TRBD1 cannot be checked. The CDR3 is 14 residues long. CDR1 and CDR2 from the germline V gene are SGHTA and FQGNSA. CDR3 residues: CASSRGTPNSPLHF.

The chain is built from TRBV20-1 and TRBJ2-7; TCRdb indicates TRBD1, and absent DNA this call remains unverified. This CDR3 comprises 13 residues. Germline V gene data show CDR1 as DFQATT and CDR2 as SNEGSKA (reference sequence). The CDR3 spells CSAVPETGSKQYF.

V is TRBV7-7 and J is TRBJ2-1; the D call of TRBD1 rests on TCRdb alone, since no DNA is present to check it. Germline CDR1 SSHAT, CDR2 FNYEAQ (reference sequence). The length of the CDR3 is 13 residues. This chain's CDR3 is CASSRGGRDEQFF.

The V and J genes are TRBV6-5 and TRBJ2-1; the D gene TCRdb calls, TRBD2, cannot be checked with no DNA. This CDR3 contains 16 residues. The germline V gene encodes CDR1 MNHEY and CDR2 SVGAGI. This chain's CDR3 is CASSYGRGVIYNEQFF.

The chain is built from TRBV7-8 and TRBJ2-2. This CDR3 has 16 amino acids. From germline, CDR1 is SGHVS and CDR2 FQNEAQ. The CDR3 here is CASSPPRGGNTGELFF.

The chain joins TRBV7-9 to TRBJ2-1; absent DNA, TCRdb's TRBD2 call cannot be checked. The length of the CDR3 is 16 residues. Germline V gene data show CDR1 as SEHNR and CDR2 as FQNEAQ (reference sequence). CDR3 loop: CASSPGTSGLYNEQFF.

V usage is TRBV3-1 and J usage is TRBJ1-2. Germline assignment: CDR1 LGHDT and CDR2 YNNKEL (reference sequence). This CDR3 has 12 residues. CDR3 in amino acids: CASSRVNYGYTF.

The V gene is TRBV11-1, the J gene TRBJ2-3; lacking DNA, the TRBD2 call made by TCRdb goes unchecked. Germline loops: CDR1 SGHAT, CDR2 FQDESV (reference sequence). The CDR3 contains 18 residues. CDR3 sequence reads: CASSPRLAGDKDTDTQYF.

The CDR3 spells CATSGGGTGDLEQFF. The chain joins TRBV24-1 to TRBJ2-1; TCRdb returns TRBD1, unconfirmable since there is no DNA. CDR3 size: 15 residues. Germline CDR1 reads KGHDR; CDR2 reads SFDVKD.

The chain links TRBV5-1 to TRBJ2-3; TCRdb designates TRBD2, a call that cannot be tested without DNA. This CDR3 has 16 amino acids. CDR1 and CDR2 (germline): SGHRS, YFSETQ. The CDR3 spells CASSPIRTSRTDTQYF.